These 27 T cell receptor beta chains were sequenced from one sample in a study of neurological immune-mediated disorders. TCRdb re-called the 5' RACE reads through MiXCR, storing one row per CDR3 protein. The table records roughly 56,000 distinct CDR3 sequences, approximately 10% of them present only once. The sample comprised PBMCs. These receptors were obtained from a man between 60 and 75 years old in good health.

This clonotype appeared many times. V and J are TRBV5-1 and TRBJ2-7; 8 bases are a match to TRBD1. The CDR3 runs to 14 residues. V shed 4 bases and J 4 bases; nucleotides not matched to a gene: 7. Per germline, CDR1 SGHRS and CDR2 YFSETQ. CDR3 protein: CASSPGTGVYEQYF. The CDR3 DNA sequence: TGCGCCAGCAGCCCCGGGACAGGAGTATACGAGCAGTACTTC.

In this sample, this clonotype turned up many times. The V gene is TRBV29-1, the J gene TRBJ1-4; unclear D gene. The CDR3 consists of 13 residues. Trimming pared 7 bases from V and 0 bases from J, leaving 9 bases between. Per the germline V gene, CDR1 is SQVTM and CDR2 is ANQGSEA. This CDR3 reads CSGLFATNEKLFF. The CDR3 DNA follows: TGCAGCGGTCTATTTGCAACTAATGAAAAACTGTTTTTT.

This clonotype was seen repeatedly, ten times or more. The chain combines TRBV20-1 with TRBJ1-5; D unclear. The CDR3 length is 14 residues. In germline, CDR1 is DFQATT, CDR2 SNEGSKA (reference sequence). Trimming removed 6 bases from V and 5 bases from J, with 17 bases in between. The CDR3 sequence is CSAPSGSFYQPQHF. As DNA, the CDR3 is TGCAGTGCCCCGAGTGGGTCCTTCTATCAGCCCCAGCATTTT.

About this clonotype: Its ends do not fully match the called genes, so a read error is possible. The rearrangement uses TRBV6-5 and TRBJ2-2, with 8 bases that match TRBD1. Per the germline V gene, CDR1 is MNHEY and CDR2 is SVGAGI. This CDR3 is 17 amino acids long. DNA of the CDR3: TGTGCAAGCCGAGGACAGGGCCGTCTTCGGAACACCCGGGAGCTGTTTTTT. Protein product: CASRGQGRLRNTRELFF.

This clonotype was counted ten times or more. CDR3 in amino acids: CSARVRAGLFNEQFF. CDR3 DNA sequence: TGCAGTGCTAGAGTAAGGGCGGGTCTCTTCAATGAGCAGTTCTTC. This chain links TRBV20-1 with TRBJ2-1, with TRBD2 as a possible D gene (5 bases). CDR3 length: 15 amino acids. Per the germline V gene, CDR1 is DFQATT and CDR2 is SNEGSKA (reference sequence). V was shortened by 1 base and J by 6 bases, with 16 bases between the two germline ends.

This clonotype was counted ten times or more. The CDR3 protein is CASSDTGGVKETQYF. CDR3 DNA: TGTGCCAGCAGCGATACAGGGGGAGTTAAAGAGACCCAGTACTTC. V and J are TRBV7-2 and TRBJ2-5; 8 bases align to TRBD1. Germline V gene sequence: CDR1 SGHTA, CDR2 FQGNSA. The CDR3 consists of 15 residues. V lost 5 bases to trimming and J lost 3 bases; unmatched junction nucleotides: 8.

This clonotype was counted many times. The rearrangement links TRBV20-1 to TRBJ1-1; TRBD1 is a possible D gene (5 bases). V was clipped by 3 bases and J by 11 bases, with 16 bases between them. The CDR3 totals 12 residues. The germline gives CDR1 DFQATT, CDR2 SNEGSKA (reference sequence). CDR3 residues: CSASLGTGGAFF. The DNA for the CDR3 is TGCAGTGCTAGTTTAGGGACCGGGGGGGCTTTCTTT.

This clonotype has ten or more counts. The chain links TRBV6-2 or TRBV6-3 to TRBJ1-1; unclear D gene. Per the germline V gene, CDR1 is MNHEY and CDR2 is SVGEGT. The CDR3 totals 17 residues. V was cut by 0 bases and J by 2 bases, with 16 bases left in between. The CDR3 region is CASSYSTTSIFNTEAFF. The DNA for the CDR3 is TGTGCCAGCAGTTACTCGACGACGAGCATTTTTAACACTGAAGCTTTCTTT.

This clonotype was found many times. V usage is TRBV6-2 or TRBV6-3 and J usage is TRBJ2-2, with D tentatively TRBD1 (7 bases). CDR3 length: 19 amino acids. The ends were cut back, 0 bases at V and 7 bases at J, with 24 bases in the middle. Germline V gene sequence: CDR1 MNHEY, CDR2 SVGEGT. The CDR3 sequence is CASSYSSPETGRRSGELFF. CDR3 coding DNA: TGTGCCAGCAGTTACTCGAGTCCAGAGACAGGGAGGAGAAGCGGGGAGCTGTTTTTT.

This clonotype was found many times. This chain links TRBV27 with TRBJ2-1, with D tentatively TRBD1 or TRBD2 (7 bases each). Deletions cut 6 bases from V and 10 bases from J, with 22 bases between. This CDR3 is built from 15 residues. Germline V gene data show CDR1 as MNHEY and CDR2 as SMNVEV (reference sequence). The CDR3 sequence: CASSQTRGGGQEQFF. CDR3 bases: TGTGCCAGCAGCCAAACCAGGGGGGGGGGCCAGGAGCAGTTCTTC.

This clonotype came up many times. The chain recombines TRBV5-5 with TRBJ1-5; D is ambiguous. CDR3 size: 15 residues. The V gene's germline CDR1 is SGHKS and CDR2 YYEKEE (reference sequence). V lost 4 bases and J 6 bases, leaving 17 bases between the germline ends. CDR3 region: CASSPEGGSAQPQHF. CDR3 in DNA: TGTGCCAGCAGCCCGGAGGGAGGGAGCGCTCAGCCCCAGCATTTT.

This clonotype was detected once. This clone may be a read error of a much larger clone one base away. The chain recombines TRBV18 with TRBJ2-7, with D tentatively TRBD1 (8 bases). The CDR3 spans 14 residues. Germline V gene data show CDR1 as KGHSH and CDR2 as LQKENI. The V and J ends lost 4 bases and 6 bases respectively, with 16 bases between them. The CDR3 nucleotides are TGTGCCAGCTCACATCCGACAGGGGAGGGCGAGCAGTACTTC. Protein sequence: CASSHPTGEGEQYF.

Comments on this clonotype: A read error may explain this, as a much larger clone is one base away. This chain links TRBV6-1 with TRBJ2-3; TRBD1 or TRBD2 may be the D gene (6 bases each). CDR1 is MNHNS and CDR2 is SASEGT in the germline V gene. This CDR3 has 15 residues. The CDR3 sequence is CAGSEDWGALYTQYF. CDR3 DNA sequence: TGTGCCGGCAGTGAAGATTGGGGGGCTCTATATACGCAGTATTTT.

The sample holds many counts of this clonotype. V usage is TRBV6-6 and J usage is TRBJ1-1; 7 nucleotides line up with TRBD1. The germline V gene encodes CDR1 MNHNY and CDR2 SVGAGI (reference sequence). This CDR3 is 14 amino acids long. The V gene end was trimmed by 5 bases and the J gene end by 2 bases; junction bases not matched to a gene: 5. As DNA, the CDR3 is TGTGCCAGCAGTCACCGACAGGGCAACACTGAAGCTTTCTTT. This gives the protein CASSHRQGNTEAFF.

The chain recombines TRBV4-3 with TRBJ1-2, with TRBD1 identical over 7 bases. CDR1 and CDR2 from the germline V gene are LGHNA and YSLEER. V shed 3 bases and J 8 bases; nucleotides not matched to a gene: 15. This CDR3 is built from 16 residues. In DNA, the CDR3 is TGCGCCAGCAGCCAGTCGGGGGAGGGGGCCCGTCGCGGCTACACCTTC. This encodes CASSQSGEGARRGYTF.

This clonotype showed up many times. The gene calls are TRBV20-1 and TRBJ2-1; 7 nucleotides agree with TRBD2. CDR1 is DFQATT and CDR2 is SNEGSKA in the germline V gene (reference sequence). The CDR3 is 18 residues long. V lost 0 bases and J lost 4; bases outside the gene matches: 15. The CDR3 DNA follows: TGCAGTGCTAGAGACCTCTCTAGCGGTAATTTGTGGTACAATGAGCAGTTCTTC. This encodes CSARDLSSGNLWYNEQFF.

There are many counts of this clonotype. The chain uses TRBV12-3 or TRBV12-4 and TRBJ1-5; TRBD1 might be the D (5 bases). V was trimmed by 6 bases and J by 5 bases, leaving 11 bases between them. The CDR3 extends over 13 amino acids. In DNA form, the CDR3 reads TGTGCCAGCAGGGCAGGGATGGATCAGCCCCAGCATTTT. Its protein product is CASRAGMDQPQHF.

The genes are TRBV5-1 and TRBJ1-1; TRBD1 is a possible D gene (5 bases). The CDR3 runs 15 residues. Germline V gene data show CDR1 as SGHRS and CDR2 as YFSETQ. V was shortened by 0 bases and J by 3 bases, with 12 bases between the two germline ends. The CDR3 sequence: CASSLGSGLDTEAFF. DNA for the CDR3: TGCGCCAGCAGCTTGGGCTCGGGGCTTGACACTGAAGCTTTCTTT.

About this clonotype: Given a much more abundant clone one base away, this may be a read error. The rearrangement links TRBV6-5 to TRBJ1-2; 10 nucleotides match TRBD1. Germline trimming cut 6 bases from V and 7 bases from J; bases unmatched to any gene: 8. This CDR3 is built from 14 residues. The germline gives CDR1 MNHEY, CDR2 SVGAGI. CDR3 nucleotide sequence: TGTGCCAGCAGCCGAGCGACAGGGGGCAGTGGCTACACCTTC. Residues: CASSRATGGSGYTF.

In its sample, this clonotype was seen many times. This chain joins TRBV11-3 and TRBJ2-7; D possibly corresponds to TRBD2 (6 bases). Trimming removed 2 bases at V and 4 bases at J, with 9 bases between. The germline CDR1 and CDR2 sequences are SGHNT and YENEEA. The length of the CDR3 is 13 residues. The CDR3: CASSLSGTYEQYF. The CDR3 DNA reads TGTGCCAGCAGCTTATCGGGGACTTACGAGCAGTACTTC.

This clonotype was recorded many times. The V and J genes are TRBV3-1 and TRBJ1-5; D gene unclear. Looked up from germline, CDR1 is LGHDT and CDR2 is YNNKEL (reference sequence). Trimming left V 6 bases short and J 6 bases short, with 9 bases between. The CDR3 is 12 residues long. CDR3 nucleotide sequence: TGTGCCAGCAGTCAATCGGGTCAGCCCCAGCATTTT. This codes for CASSQSGQPQHF.

This chain joins TRBV3-1 and TRBJ2-4; TRBD1 agrees at 7 bases. With V trimmed by 3 bases and J by 8 bases, 7 bases remained unmatched. Germline V lookup: CDR1 LGHDT, CDR2 YNNKEL (reference sequence). The length of the CDR3 is 14 residues. The CDR3 loop is CASSQRGRVDIQYF. In DNA form, the CDR3 reads TGTGCCAGCAGCCAGAGGGGGCGCGTAGACATTCAGTACTTC.

This clonotype has a single count. The V and J genes are TRBV7-2 and TRBJ2-3, with D hard to call. Germline V CDR1 and CDR2: SGHTA, FQGNSA. Trimming removed 4 bases at V and 1 base at J, with 9 bases between. This CDR3 contains 14 residues. The CDR3 bases are TGTGCCAGCAGCTCCCGCCGGGGCACAGATACGCAGTATTTT. Translated: CASSSRRGTDTQYF.

In this sample, this clonotype turned up many times. The chain is built from TRBV5-1 and TRBJ2-1, with D possibly TRBD2 on 5 matching bases. This CDR3 comprises 13 residues. Germline CDR1 reads SGHRS; CDR2 reads YFSETQ. V gave up 0 bases and J gave up 7 bases, with 8 bases separating them. DNA for the CDR3: TGCGCCAGCAGCTTGGAGCCGGGGAATGAGCAGTTCTTC. Its translation: CASSLEPGNEQFF. Drawing the rest from reference TRBV5-1 and TRBJ2-1, the complete variable domain is KAGVTQTPRYLIKTRGQQVTLSCSPISGHRSVSWYQQTPGQGLQFLFEYFSETQRNKGNFPGRFSGRQFSNSRSEMNVSTLELGDSALYLCASSLEPGNEQFFGPGTRLTVL.

This clonotype was observed many times. The rearrangement uses TRBV20-1 and TRBJ2-1, with 8 bases lining up with TRBD2. Germline CDR1 and CDR2: DFQATT and SNEGSKA (reference sequence). This CDR3 is built from 15 residues. J was trimmed by 0 bases and V by 2 bases; bases with no gene match: 3. This CDR3 is CSARKRGSSYNEQFF. The CDR3 DNA reads TGCAGTGCTAGAAAGCGGGGGAGCTCCTACAATGAGCAGTTCTTC.

In its sample, this clonotype was seen many times. This chain connects TRBV7-9 to TRBJ2-1; 8 bases are shared with TRBD1. The CDR3 spans 13 residues. Germline V CDR1 and CDR2: SEHNR, FQNEAQ (reference sequence). V was clipped by 5 bases and J by 5 bases; unmatched bases: 2. The CDR3 DNA reads TGTGCCAGCAGCAAGACAGGGGACAATGAGCAGTTCTTC. This gives the protein CASSKTGDNEQFF. The full variable domain, its missing parts supplied by reference TRBV7-9 and TRBJ2-1, is DTGVSQNPRHKITKRGQNVTFRCDPISEHNRLYWYRQTLGQGPEFLTYFQNEAQLEKSRLLSDRFSAERPKGSFSTLEIQRTEQGDSAMYLCASSKTGDNEQFFGPGTRLTVL.

This clonotype was counted ten times or more. This chain links TRBV3-1 with TRBJ2-7; either TRBD1 or TRBD2 may supply D (5 bases each). The length of the CDR3 is 13 residues. Trimming cost V 5 bases and J 8 bases, with 16 bases left between them. CDR1 is LGHDT and CDR2 is YNNKEL in the germline V gene (reference sequence). The CDR3 DNA sequence: TGTGCCAGCAGCGTCCAAGGGGACCTGAAGCAGTACTTC. This codes for CASSVQGDLKQYF.